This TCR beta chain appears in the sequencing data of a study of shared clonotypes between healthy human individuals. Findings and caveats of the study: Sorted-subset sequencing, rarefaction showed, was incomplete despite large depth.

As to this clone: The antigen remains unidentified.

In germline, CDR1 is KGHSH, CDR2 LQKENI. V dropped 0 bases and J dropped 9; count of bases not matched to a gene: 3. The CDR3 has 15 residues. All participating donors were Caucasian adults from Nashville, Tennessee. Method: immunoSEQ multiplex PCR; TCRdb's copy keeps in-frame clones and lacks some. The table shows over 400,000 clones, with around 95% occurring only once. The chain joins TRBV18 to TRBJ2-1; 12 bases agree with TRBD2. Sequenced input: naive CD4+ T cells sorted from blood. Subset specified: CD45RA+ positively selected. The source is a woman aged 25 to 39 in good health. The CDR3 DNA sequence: TGTGCCAGCTCACCACCCGGACTAGCGGGAAGTGAGCAGTTCTTC. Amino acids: CASSPPGLAGSEQFF.